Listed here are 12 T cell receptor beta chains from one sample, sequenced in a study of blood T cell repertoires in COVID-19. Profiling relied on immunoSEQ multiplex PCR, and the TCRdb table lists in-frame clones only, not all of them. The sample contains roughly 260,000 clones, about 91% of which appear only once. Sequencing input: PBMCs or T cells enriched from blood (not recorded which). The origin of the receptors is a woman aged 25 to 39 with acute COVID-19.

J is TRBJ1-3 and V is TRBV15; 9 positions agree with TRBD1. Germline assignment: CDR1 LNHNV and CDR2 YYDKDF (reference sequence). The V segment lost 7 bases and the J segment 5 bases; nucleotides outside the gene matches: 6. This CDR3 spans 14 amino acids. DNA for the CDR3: TGTGCCACCAACAACAGGGGGCAAAGAAACACCATATATTTT. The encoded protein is CATNNRGQRNTIYF.

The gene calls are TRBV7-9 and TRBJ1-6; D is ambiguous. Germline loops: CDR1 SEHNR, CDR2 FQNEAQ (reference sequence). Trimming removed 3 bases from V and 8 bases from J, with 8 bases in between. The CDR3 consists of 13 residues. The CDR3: CASSFSTDSPLHF. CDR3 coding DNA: TGTGCCAGCAGCTTCTCAACGGATTCACCCCTCCACTTT.

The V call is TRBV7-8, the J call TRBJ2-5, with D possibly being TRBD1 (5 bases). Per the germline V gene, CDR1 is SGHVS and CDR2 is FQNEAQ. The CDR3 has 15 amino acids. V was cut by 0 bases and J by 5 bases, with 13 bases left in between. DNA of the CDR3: TGTGCCAGCAGCTTAGCGGTCAGGGTCGGGGAGACCCAGTACTTC. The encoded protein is CASSLAVRVGETQYF.

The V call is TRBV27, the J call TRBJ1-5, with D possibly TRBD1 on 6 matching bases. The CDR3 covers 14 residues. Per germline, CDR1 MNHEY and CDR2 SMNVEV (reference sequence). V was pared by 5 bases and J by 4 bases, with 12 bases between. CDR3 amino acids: CASSVGHRNQPQHF. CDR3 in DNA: TGTGCCAGCAGTGTGGGACATAGGAATCAGCCCCAGCATTTT.

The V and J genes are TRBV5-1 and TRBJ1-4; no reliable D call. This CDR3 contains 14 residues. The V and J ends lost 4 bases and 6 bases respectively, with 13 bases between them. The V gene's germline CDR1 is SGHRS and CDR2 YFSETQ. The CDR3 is CASSIGLGHEKLFF. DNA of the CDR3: TGCGCCAGCAGCATAGGTCTGGGCCATGAAAAACTGTTTTTT. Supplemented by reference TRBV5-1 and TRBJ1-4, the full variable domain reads KAGVTQTPRYLIKTRGQQVTLSCSPISGHRSVSWYQQTPGQGLQFLFEYFSETQRNKGNFPGRFSGRQFSNSRSEMNVSTLELGDSALYLCASSIGLGHEKLFFGSGTQLSVL.

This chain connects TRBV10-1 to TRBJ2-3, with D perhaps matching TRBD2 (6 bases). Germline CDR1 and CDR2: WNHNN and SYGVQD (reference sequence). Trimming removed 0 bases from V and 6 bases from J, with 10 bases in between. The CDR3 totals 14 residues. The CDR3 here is CASSESGGADTQYF. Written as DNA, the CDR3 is TGCGCCAGCAGTGAGTCAGGAGGGGCGGATACGCAGTATTTT.

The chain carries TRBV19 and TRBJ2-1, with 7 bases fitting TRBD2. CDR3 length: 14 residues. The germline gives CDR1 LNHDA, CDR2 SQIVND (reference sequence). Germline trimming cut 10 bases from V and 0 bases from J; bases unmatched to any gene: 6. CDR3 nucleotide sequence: TGTGCCACTACGGGGGGAAGCTCCTACAATGAGCAGTTCTTC. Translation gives CATTGGSSYNEQFF.

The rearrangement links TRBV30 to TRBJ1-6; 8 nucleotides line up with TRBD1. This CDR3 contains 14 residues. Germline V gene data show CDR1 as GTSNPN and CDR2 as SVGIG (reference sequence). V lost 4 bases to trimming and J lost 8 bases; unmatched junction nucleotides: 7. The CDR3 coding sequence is TGTGCCTGGACCCTGACAGGGGTACATTCACCCCTCCACTTT. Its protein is CAWTLTGVHSPLHF.

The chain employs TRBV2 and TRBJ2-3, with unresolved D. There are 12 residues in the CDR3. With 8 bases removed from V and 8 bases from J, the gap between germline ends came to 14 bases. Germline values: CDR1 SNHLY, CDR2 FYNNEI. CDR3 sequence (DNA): TGTGCCAGCGGAGAGACGCGTGTTACGCAGTATTTT. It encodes CASGETRVTQYF.

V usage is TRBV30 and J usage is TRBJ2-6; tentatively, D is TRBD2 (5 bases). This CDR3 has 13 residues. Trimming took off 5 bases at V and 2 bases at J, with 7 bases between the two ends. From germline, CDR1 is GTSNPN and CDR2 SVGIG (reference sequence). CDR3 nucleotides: TGTGCCTGGCGCGGGCCTGGGGCCAACGTCCTGACTTTC. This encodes CAWRGPGANVLTF.

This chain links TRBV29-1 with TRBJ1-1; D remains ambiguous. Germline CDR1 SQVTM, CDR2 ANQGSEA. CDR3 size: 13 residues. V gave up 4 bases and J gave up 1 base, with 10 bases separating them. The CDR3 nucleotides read TGCAGCGTTGTAGCCCAAACGAACACTGAAGCTTTCTTT. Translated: CSVVAQTNTEAFF. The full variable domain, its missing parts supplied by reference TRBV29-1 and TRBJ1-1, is SAVISQKPSRDICQRGTSLTIQCQVDSQVTMMFWYRQQPGQSLTLIATANQGSEATYESGFVIDKFPISRPNLTFSTLTVSNMSPEDSSIYLCSVVAQTNTEAFFGQGTRLTVV.

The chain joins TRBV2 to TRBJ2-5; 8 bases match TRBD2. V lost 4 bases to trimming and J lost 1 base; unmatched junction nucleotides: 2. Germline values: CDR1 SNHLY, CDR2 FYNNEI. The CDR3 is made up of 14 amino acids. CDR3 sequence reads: CASSVTSGQETQYF. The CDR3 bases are TGTGCCAGCAGTGTTACTAGCGGCCAAGAGACCCAGTACTTC.